This T cell receptor beta chain came from a study of blood T cells in healthy people across ages. The second PCR ran 7 to 11 cycles with a sample-barcoded 5' primer and J-beta primers. TCRdb re-analysed the 5' RACE reads in MiXCR, keeping a single row per CDR3 protein. The sample shows more than 550,000 distinct CDR3 sequences, 22% of them seen only once. General study results and limits: Naive and antigen-experienced cells were not separated, limiting conclusive comparison. A greater number of naive CD4+ cells and higher diversity distinguished long-lived donors from aged donors.

As for this clonotype: Its antigen is still unknown.

Germline V gene lookup returns CDR1 SQVTM and CDR2 ANQGSEA. J lost 4 bases, V lost 6 bases, and 12 bases had no gene match. This CDR3 region has 15 residues. The people who gave samples were healthy Caucasians from Russia, aged about 6 to 100. Researchers report isolating at least 6 million PBMCs per sample. This chain uses TRBV29-1 with TRBJ2-5, with TRBD1 matching over 9 bases. The source of this sequence is a man between 70 and 80 years old in good health. The sequenced sample consisted of blood. The CDR3 loop is CSVRGQGSRGETQYF. In DNA, the CDR3 is TGCAGCGTCCGAGGACAGGGGAGCAGGGGAGAGACCCAGTACTTC.